The 18 T cell receptor beta chains given below trace back to one sample, sequenced in a study of shared clonotypes between healthy human individuals. Method: immunoSEQ multiplex PCR; TCRdb's copy keeps in-frame clones and lacks some. The repertoire includes around 2.3 million clones, 90% to 96% of them detected once, and about 0.13% sits in the top ten. The sample consisted of naive CD4+ T cells sorted from blood. Documented subset: CD45RA+ positively selected. These receptors originate from a man younger than 35 in good health.

This chain uses TRBV25-1 with TRBJ1-3; no firm D call. Trimming took off 3 bases at V and 0 bases at J, with 9 bases between the two ends. Looked up from germline, CDR1 is MGHDK and CDR2 is SYGVNS. The CDR3 is 15 amino acids. CDR3 loop: CASSDHRPSGNTIYF. CDR3 nucleotide sequence: TGTGCCAGCAGTGATCACAGACCCTCTGGAAACACCATATATTTT.

With regard to this clone: The sample carries other DNA sequences with the same CDR3. This sequence joins TRBV20-1 and TRBJ2-3, with a tentative D call TRBD1 (5 bases). Per the germline V gene, CDR1 is DFQATT and CDR2 is SNEGSKA (reference sequence). V was pared by 3 bases and J by 6 bases, with 7 bases between. The CDR3 has 11 residues. The CDR3 loop is CSARPGDTQYF. For the CDR3, the DNA is TGCAGTGCTAGGCCAGGGGATACGCAGTATTTT.

The CDR3 spells CSVVGRGSPNYGYTF. The CDR3 DNA reads TGCAGCGTTGTGGGCAGGGGATCCCCTAACTATGGCTACACCTTC. The rearrangement joins TRBV29-1 to TRBJ1-2; tentatively, D is TRBD1 (6 bases). The CDR3 totals 15 residues. Looked up from germline, CDR1 is SQVTM and CDR2 is ANQGSEA. Deletions cut 4 bases from V and 0 bases from J, with 15 bases between. The complete variable domain, with remaining parts taken from reference TRBV29-1 and TRBJ1-2, reads SAVISQKPSRDICQRGTSLTIQCQVDSQVTMMFWYRQQPGQSLTLIATANQGSEATYESGFVIDKFPISRPNLTFSTLTVSNMSPEDSSIYLCSVVGRGSPNYGYTFGSGTRLTVV.

A note on this clone: Additional DNA sequences in this sample encode the identical CDR3. J is TRBJ1-1 and V is TRBV7-9; D remains unclear. The germline V and J ends were trimmed by 3 bases and 1 base, with 9 bases remaining between them. Germline loops: CDR1 SEHNR, CDR2 FQNEAQ (reference sequence). CDR3 size: 14 residues. The CDR3 region is CASSLAGKNTEAFF. As DNA, the CDR3 is TGTGCCAGCAGCTTGGCCGGGAAGAACACTGAAGCTTTCTTT. The full variable domain, in which reference TRBV7-9 and TRBJ1-1 provide the parts outside the CDR3, is DTGVSQNPRHKITKRGQNVTFRCDPISEHNRLYWYRQTLGQGPEFLTYFQNEAQLEKSRLLSDRFSAERPKGSFSTLEIQRTEQGDSAMYLCASSLAGKNTEAFFGQGTRLTVV.

The gene calls are TRBV2 and TRBJ1-5; TRBD1 aligns across 7 bases. CDR3 length equals 15 residues. Germline trimming cut 7 bases from V and 5 bases from J; bases unmatched to any gene: 11. Germline-derived CDR1 and CDR2 are SNHLY and FYNNEI. CDR3 nucleotide sequence: TGTGCCAGCACCTCGGACAGGAGTGACTATCAGCCCCAGCATTTT. Its translation is CASTSDRSDYQPQHF.

On this clone: The same CDR3 can be traced to other DNA sequences in this sample. The rearrangement joins TRBV28 to TRBJ2-7, with no clear D. The germline V gene encodes CDR1 MDHEN and CDR2 SYDVKM. The germline V and J ends were trimmed by 3 bases and 2 bases, with 8 bases remaining between them. The CDR3 has 13 residues. This chain's CDR3 is CASSFGSPYEQYF. As DNA, the CDR3 is TGTGCCAGCAGTTTTGGCAGTCCCTACGAGCAGTACTTC.

The chain is built from TRBV6-1 and TRBJ1-2; 8 bases are shared with TRBD1. The CDR3 is 17 residues long. Germline loops: CDR1 MNHNS, CDR2 SASEGT. The J segment lost 5 bases and the V segment lost 2 bases, leaving 13 bases of the junction unmatched. CDR3 loop: CASSEHALRTGGYGYTF. As DNA, the CDR3 is TGTGCCAGCAGTGAACACGCATTGCGAACAGGGGGATATGGCTACACCTTC.

The chain employs TRBV2 and TRBJ1-1; 8 bases agree with TRBD1. From germline, CDR1 is SNHLY and CDR2 FYNNEI. The V gene end was trimmed by 0 bases and the J gene end by 1 base; junction bases not matched to a gene: 7. The CDR3 consists of 17 residues. The CDR3 DNA reads as TGTGCCAGCAGTGAAGCGTTGGACAGGGTTACGAACACTGAAGCTTTCTTT. Translation: CASSEALDRVTNTEAFF.

The rearrangement joins TRBV2 to TRBJ2-1; D possibly corresponds to TRBD2 (5 bases). The CDR3 contains 18 residues. The V end was cut by 0 bases, the J end by 2 bases, with 17 bases between. CDR1 is SNHLY and CDR2 is FYNNEI in the germline V gene. CDR3 amino acids: CASSEAMEELSPYNEQFF. DNA of the CDR3: TGTGCCAGCAGTGAAGCGATGGAGGAATTAAGCCCCTACAATGAGCAGTTCTTC.

The V and J genes are TRBV6-5 and TRBJ2-7, with 8 nucleotides matching TRBD2. The CDR3 sequence is 16 residues long. The V gene end was trimmed by 4 bases and the J gene end by 1 base; junction bases not matched to a gene: 9. Germline CDR1 is MNHEY and CDR2 is SVGAGI. Written as DNA, the CDR3 is TGTGCCAGCAGTTTGGCTAGCGGGCCAATGTCCTACGAGCAGTACTTC. It is translated as CASSLASGPMSYEQYF.

J is TRBJ1-5 and V is TRBV6-1; D might be TRBD1 (6 bases). The CDR3 spans 17 residues. Germline assignment: CDR1 MNHNS and CDR2 SASEGT. V lost 2 bases and J lost 0, with 14 bases in between. Here the CDR3 DNA reads TGTGCCAGCAGTGAACTCAGAGGGGGTAATAGCAATCAGCCCCAGCATTTT. Its protein is CASSELRGGNSNQPQHF.

The chain has TRBV10-1 and TRBJ2-7, with a possible D match to TRBD1 (6 bases). Per germline, CDR1 WNHNN and CDR2 SYGVQD (reference sequence). The length of the CDR3 is 15 residues. V gave up 0 bases and J gave up 6 bases, with 15 bases separating them. CDR3 amino acids: CASSESGQGYAEQYF. CDR3 nucleotides: TGCGCCAGCAGTGAGTCGGGGCAGGGGTATGCCGAGCAGTACTTC.

The chain employs TRBV27 and TRBJ2-2; D is unclear. V dropped 2 bases and J dropped 8 bases, with 6 bases sitting between them. CDR1 is MNHEY and CDR2 is SMNVEV in the germline V gene (reference sequence). The CDR3 runs 12 residues. DNA of the CDR3: TGTGCCAGCAGTTTAGTCGGTGGGGAGCTGTTTTTT. It yields the protein CASSLVGGELFF.

This sequence joins TRBV6-1 and TRBJ2-7, with no clear D. The germline gives CDR1 MNHNS, CDR2 SASEGT. The CDR3 contains 10 residues. V lost 7 bases and J lost 4, with 5 bases in between. CDR3 coding DNA: TGTGCCAGCATGCTTTACGAGCAGTACTTC. The encoded protein is CASMLYEQYF.

The CDR3 sequence: CASPSPEKGGTEAFF. DNA of the CDR3: TGTGCCTCCCCCAGCCCGGAGAAGGGAGGCACTGAAGCTTTCTTT. The chain links TRBV19 to TRBJ1-1; D unclear. The CDR3 runs to 15 residues. The V gene's germline CDR1 is LNHDA and CDR2 SQIVND (reference sequence). The V end lost 11 bases, the J end lost 4 bases, and 23 bases lay between the germline ends.

V is TRBV28 and J is TRBJ1-3, with a possible D match to TRBD1 (5 bases). Trimming removed 5 bases from V and 2 bases from J, with 16 bases in between. CDR3 length: 16 residues. Germline loops: CDR1 MDHEN, CDR2 SYDVKM. The DNA for the CDR3 is TGTGCCAGCAGTCCCCTCCAGGGAAAGCCTGGAAACACCATATATTTT. Residues: CASSPLQGKPGNTIYF.

This clone was recorded a few times. This chain joins TRBV28 and TRBJ1-6, with D possibly matching TRBD1 (6 bases). Per germline, CDR1 MDHEN and CDR2 SYDVKM. This CDR3 has 14 amino acids. Trimming removed 5 bases at V and 7 bases at J, with 12 bases between. The CDR3 reads CASSPQGFNSPLHF. The CDR3 coding sequence is TGTGCCAGCAGTCCCCAGGGGTTCAATTCACCCCTCCACTTT.

The gene calls are TRBV18 and TRBJ2-7; a possible D gene is TRBD1 (5 bases). The germline CDR1 and CDR2 sequences are KGHSH and LQKENI. V lost 3 bases to trimming and J lost 2 bases, with 11 bases between them. The CDR3 is made up of 14 amino acids. The CDR3 DNA sequence: TGTGCCAGCTCACCTATGACAGTAGCCTACGAGCAGTACTTC. The encoded protein is CASSPMTVAYEQYF.